This T cell receptor (beta chain) was sequenced for a study of blood T cell repertoires in COVID-19 (dated by TCRdb to about 2020). For the wider study: Collaborator samples came from the United States, Italy and Spain and covered acute and convalescent phases of COVID-19. The material from the prospective study consisted of cDNA or gDNA derived from T cells, B-cell-depleted T cells, or PBMCs. Subjects who had been exposed to COVID-19, were actively infected with it, or had recovered from it provided the deeply sampled blood TCRbeta repertoires that made up the dataset. A freely available public database, intended as a resource for researchers studying the immune response to SARS-CoV-2, is where the repertoires were released. The samples were drawn from two sources: the first 160 participants of the ongoing ImmuneRACE study, and 1,254 subjects contributed by 6 global collaborators. Nearly every sample came with metadata listing a de-identified subject ID, COVID-19 status, age in years and sex. Where available, HLA class I and class II types were obtained from metadata supplied by the sample provider rather than from assay-based typing. Results the study describes overall, beyond this receptor: Clinical and demographic metadata were provided uncurated, with the amount varying by source and participant.

For this clone: There is no known antigen for this receptor. Per-base quality was not reported, and no clone a single base away is much larger than it.

TCRbeta CDR3 regions were amplified from genomic DNA by means of the immunoSEQ Assay, a bias-controlled multiplex PCR. The study's processing was this. Nucleated cell counts per sample were estimated from amplification of reference gene primers within the assay. To quantify the absolute abundance of each unique TCRbeta CDR3 rearrangement, sequence reads were collapsed and filtered. For each sample, productive Simpson clonality was calculated as the square root of Simpson's diversity index over productive rearrangements. TCRdb provides this immuneACCESS table in a form limited to in-frame rearrangements. Some clones are lacking; in checked studies, under half of them reflect an unresolved V gene, and why the rest are absent is not known. That table gives V, J and clone size, and the DNA gave D and trimming. The sample table lists about 180,000 clones, about 85% of them with a count of one. Roughly 2.8% of the sample is taken by the ten largest.

Collaborating institutions collected whole blood in K2EDTA tubes following their own protocols. For TCRbeta analysis, collaborators shipped samples in one of three forms: frozen whole blood, isolated PBMCs, or DNA extracted from either of those sample types. Sequences were obtained from peripheral blood. This clonotype was obtained from a woman aged 30 to 39 with active or convalescent COVID-19.

The CDR3 is CASRETDSYEQYF. DNA sequence: TGTGCCAGCCGGGAGACAGACTCCTACGAGCAGTACTTC. The chain is made from TRBV27 and TRBJ2-7, with a weak D call of TRBD2 (6 bases match). Cut back by 8 bases and 0 bases, the V and J ends lie 11 bases apart. Looking up the germline V gene (reference sequence) yields CDR1 MNHEY and CDR2 SMNVEV. Its CDR3 holds 13 amino acids, cysteine through phenylalanine. Kept here is only the CDR3 DNA, which spans 39 bases and is read in frame from base 1.